A single count supports the clone carrying this TCR beta chain. The data belong to a study of blood T cell repertoires in COVID-19. About the research overall: COVID-19 samples collected from the United States, Italy and Spain covered acute and convalescent phases. PBMCs, B-cell-depleted T cells, or T cells were the source of the cDNA or gDNA that made up the material.

Germline assignment: CDR1 SGHTA and CDR2 FQGTGA. The CDR3 has 16 amino acids. Trimming took 2 bases from V and 0 from J, leaving 10 bases between them. In Seattle, patients joined the study during active infection and were tracked longitudinally. Original handling: By means of reference gene primer amplification, nucleated cell counts were estimated. The data were produced by immunoSEQ multiplex PCR, yet TCRdb's version contains in-frame clones alone and is incomplete. V, J and clone size are those of that table, while D and trimming were read from the DNA. Among approximately 97,000 clones listed, around 90% were seen once.

The sample comprised peripheral blood. The sequence was obtained from a woman aged 45-65 years with COVID-19, enrolled during active disease. The V call is TRBV7-3, the J call TRBJ2-2; D not certain. CDR3 region: CASSLQGVSNTGELFF. The CDR3 coding sequence is TGTGCCAGCAGCTTACAAGGAGTATCGAACACCGGGGAGCTGTTTTTT.